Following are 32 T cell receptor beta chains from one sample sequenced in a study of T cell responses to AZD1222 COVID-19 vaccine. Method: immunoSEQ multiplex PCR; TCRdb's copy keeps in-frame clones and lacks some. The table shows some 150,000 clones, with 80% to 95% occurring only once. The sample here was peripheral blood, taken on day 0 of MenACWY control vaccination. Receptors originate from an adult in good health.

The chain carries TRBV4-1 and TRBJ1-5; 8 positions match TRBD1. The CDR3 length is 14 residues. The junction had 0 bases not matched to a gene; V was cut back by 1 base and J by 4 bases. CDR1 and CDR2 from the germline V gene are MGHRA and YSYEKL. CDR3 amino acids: CASSQGQGNQPQHF. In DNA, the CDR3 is TGCGCCAGCAGCCAAGGACAGGGGAATCAGCCCCAGCATTTT.

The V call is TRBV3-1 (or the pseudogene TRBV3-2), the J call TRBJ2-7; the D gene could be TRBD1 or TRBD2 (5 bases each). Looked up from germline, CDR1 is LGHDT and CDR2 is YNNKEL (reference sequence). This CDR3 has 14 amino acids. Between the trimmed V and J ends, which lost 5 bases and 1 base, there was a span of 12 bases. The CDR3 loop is CASSAMGESYEQYF. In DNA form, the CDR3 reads TGTGCCAGCAGCGCCATGGGGGAATCCTACGAGCAGTACTTC.

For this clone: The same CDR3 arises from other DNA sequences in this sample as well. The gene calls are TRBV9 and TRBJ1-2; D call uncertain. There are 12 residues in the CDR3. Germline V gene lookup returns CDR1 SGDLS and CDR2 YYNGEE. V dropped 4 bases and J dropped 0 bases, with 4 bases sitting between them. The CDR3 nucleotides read TGTGCCAGCAGCCTATCTAACTATGGCTACACCTTC. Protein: CASSLSNYGYTF.

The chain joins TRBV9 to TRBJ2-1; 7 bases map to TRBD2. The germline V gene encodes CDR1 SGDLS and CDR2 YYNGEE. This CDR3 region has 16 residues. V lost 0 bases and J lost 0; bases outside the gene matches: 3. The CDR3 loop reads CASSVEGGSSYNEQFF. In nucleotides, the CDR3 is TGTGCCAGCAGCGTAGAGGGCGGGAGCTCCTACAATGAGCAGTTCTTC.

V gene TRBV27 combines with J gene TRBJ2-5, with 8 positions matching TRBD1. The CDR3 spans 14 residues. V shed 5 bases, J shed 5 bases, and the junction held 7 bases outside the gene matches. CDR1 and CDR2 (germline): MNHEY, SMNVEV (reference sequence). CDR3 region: CASSPRTGRETQYF. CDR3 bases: TGTGCCAGCAGTCCCAGGACAGGGCGGGAGACCCAGTACTTC.

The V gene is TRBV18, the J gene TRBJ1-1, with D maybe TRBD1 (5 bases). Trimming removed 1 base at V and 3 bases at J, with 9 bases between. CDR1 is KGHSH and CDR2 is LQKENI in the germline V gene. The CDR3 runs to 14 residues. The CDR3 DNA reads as TGTGCCAGCTCACCACTTCAAGGGGACACTGAAGCTTTCTTT. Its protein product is CASSPLQGDTEAFF.

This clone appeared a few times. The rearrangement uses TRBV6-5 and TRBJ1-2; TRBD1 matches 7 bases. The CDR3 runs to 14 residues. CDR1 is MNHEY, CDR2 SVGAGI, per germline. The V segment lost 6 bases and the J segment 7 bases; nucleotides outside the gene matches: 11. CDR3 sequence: CASRADRVGLGYTF. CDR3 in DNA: TGTGCCAGCAGAGCAGACAGGGTAGGACTTGGCTACACCTTC.

The CDR3 DNA sequence: TGTGCCAGCAGCTCCGGTCTAGCGGGGGGTAGCTCCTACAATGAGCAGTTCTTC. It specifies CASSSGLAGGSSYNEQFF. The chain has TRBV11-2 and TRBJ2-1; 11 bases agree with TRBD2. V shed 4 bases, J shed 0 bases, and the junction held 8 bases outside the gene matches. The CDR3 sequence is 18 residues long. Germline CDR1 SGHAT, CDR2 FQNNGV.

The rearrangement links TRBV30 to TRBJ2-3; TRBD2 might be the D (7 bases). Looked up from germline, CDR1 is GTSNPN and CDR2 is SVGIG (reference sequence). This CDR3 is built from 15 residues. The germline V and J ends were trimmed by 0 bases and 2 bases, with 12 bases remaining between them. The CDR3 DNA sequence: TGTGCCTGGAGTGTCGGGGGGCTGCACACAGATACGCAGTATTTT. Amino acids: CAWSVGGLHTDTQYF. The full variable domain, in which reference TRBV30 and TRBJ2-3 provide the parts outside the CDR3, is SQTIHQWPATLVQPVGSPLSLECTVEGTSNPNLYWYRQAAGRGLQLLFYSVGIGQISSEVPQNLSASRPQDRQFILSSKKLLLSDSGFYLCAWSVGGLHTDTQYFGPGTRLTVL.

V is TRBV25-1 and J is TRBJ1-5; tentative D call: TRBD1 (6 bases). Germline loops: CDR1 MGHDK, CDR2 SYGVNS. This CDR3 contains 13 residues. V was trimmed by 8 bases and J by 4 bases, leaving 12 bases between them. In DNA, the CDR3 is TGTGCCAGCTCTACAGGGACTAATCAGCCCCAGCATTTT. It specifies CASSTGTNQPQHF. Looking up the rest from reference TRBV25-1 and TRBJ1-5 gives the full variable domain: EADIYQTPRYLVIGTGKKITLECSQTMGHDKMYWYQQDPGMELHLIHYSYGVNSTEKGDLSSESTVSRIRTEHFPLTLESARPSHTSQYLCASSTGTNQPQHFGDGTRLSIL.

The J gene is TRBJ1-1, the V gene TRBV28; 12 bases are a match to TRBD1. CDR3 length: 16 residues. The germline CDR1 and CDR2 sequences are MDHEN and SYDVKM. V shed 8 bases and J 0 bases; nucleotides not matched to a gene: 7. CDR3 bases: TGTGCCAGCGGGCTTGGGACAGGGGGCCTGAACACTGAAGCTTTCTTT. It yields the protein CASGLGTGGLNTEAFF.

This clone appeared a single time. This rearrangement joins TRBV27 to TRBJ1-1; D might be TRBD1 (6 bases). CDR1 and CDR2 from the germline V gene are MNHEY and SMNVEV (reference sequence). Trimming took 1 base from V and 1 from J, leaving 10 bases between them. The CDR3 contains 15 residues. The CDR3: CASSLFPGENTEAFF. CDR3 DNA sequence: TGTGCCAGCAGTTTATTTCCAGGGGAGAACACTGAAGCTTTCTTT.

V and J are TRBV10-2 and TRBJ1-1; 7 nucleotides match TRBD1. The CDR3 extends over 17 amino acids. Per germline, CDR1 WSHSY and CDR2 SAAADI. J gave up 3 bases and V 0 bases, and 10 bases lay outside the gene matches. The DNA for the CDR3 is TGCGCCAGCAGTGAGTCGGGTGTCGCCAGGGGGGACACTGAAGCTTTCTTT. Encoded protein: CASSESGVARGDTEAFF.

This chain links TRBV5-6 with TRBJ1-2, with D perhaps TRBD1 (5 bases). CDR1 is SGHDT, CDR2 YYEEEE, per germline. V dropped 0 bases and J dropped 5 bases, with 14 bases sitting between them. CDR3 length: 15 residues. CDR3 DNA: TGTGCCAGCAGCTTGGAGCAGGGTATACCGTATGGCTACACCTTC. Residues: CASSLEQGIPYGYTF.

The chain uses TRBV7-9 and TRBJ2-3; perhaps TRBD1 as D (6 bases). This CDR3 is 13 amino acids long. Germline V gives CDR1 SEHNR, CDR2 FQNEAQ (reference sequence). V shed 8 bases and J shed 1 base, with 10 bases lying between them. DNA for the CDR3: TGTGCCAGCCGGGACACAGGCACAGATACGCAGTATTTT. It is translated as CASRDTGTDTQYF.

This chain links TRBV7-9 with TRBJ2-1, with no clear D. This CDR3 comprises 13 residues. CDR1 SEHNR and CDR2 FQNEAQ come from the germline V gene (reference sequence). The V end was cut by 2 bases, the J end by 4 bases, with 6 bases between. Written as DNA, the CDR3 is TGTGCCAGCAGCTTAACTCTATACAATGAGCAGTTCTTC. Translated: CASSLTLYNEQFF.

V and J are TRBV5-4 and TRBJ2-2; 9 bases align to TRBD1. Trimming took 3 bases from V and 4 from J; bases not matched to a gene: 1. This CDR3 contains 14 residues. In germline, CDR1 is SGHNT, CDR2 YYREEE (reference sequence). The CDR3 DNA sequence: TGTGCCAGCAGCTGGACAGGGGCCACCGGGGAGCTGTTTTTT. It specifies CASSWTGATGELFF.

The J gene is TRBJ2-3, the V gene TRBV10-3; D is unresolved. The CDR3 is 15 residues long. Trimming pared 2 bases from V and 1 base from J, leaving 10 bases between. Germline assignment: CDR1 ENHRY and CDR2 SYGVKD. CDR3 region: CAISERSARTDTQYF. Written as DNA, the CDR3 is TGTGCCATCAGTGAGCGGAGCGCGCGCACAGATACGCAGTATTTT.

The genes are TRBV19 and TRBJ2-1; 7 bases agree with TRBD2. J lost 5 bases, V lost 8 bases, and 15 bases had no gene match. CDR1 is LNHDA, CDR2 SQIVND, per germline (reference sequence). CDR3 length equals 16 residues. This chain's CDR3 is CASAFDGGSGNNEQFF. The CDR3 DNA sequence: TGTGCCAGTGCCTTCGACGGCGGGAGCGGTAACAATGAGCAGTTCTTC.

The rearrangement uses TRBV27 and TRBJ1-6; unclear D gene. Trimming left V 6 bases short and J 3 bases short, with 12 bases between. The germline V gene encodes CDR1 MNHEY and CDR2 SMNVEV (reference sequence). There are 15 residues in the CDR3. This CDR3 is CASRPTAGYNSPLHF. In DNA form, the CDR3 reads TGTGCCAGCAGGCCCACGGCTGGCTATAATTCACCCCTCCACTTT.

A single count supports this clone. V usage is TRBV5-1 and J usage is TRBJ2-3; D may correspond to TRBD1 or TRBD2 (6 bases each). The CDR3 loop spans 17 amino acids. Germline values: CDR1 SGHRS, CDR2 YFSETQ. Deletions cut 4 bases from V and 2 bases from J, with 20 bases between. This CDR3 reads CASSLGAGLRHTDTQYF. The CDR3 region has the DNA TGCGCCAGCAGCCTGGGGGCGGGACTCCGCCACACAGATACGCAGTATTTT.

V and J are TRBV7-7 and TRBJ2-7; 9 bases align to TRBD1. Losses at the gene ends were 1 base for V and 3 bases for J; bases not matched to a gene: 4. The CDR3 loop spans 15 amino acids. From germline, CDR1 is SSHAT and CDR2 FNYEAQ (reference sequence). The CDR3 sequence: CASSLGDRDHYEQYF. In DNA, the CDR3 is TGTGCCAGCAGCTTAGGGGACAGGGATCACTACGAGCAGTACTTC.

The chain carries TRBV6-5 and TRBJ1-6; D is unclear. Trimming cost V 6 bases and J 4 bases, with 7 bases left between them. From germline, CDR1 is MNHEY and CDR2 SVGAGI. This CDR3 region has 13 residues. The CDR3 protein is CASRKGYNSPLHF. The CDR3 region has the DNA TGTGCCAGCAGGAAAGGGTATAATTCACCCCTCCACTTT.

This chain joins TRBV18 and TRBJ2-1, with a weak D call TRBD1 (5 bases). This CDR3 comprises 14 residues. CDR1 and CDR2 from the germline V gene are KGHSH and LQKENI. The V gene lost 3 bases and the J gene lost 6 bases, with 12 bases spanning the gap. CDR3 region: CASSPVTQGNEQFF. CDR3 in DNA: TGTGCCAGCTCACCGGTTACTCAGGGCAATGAGCAGTTCTTC.

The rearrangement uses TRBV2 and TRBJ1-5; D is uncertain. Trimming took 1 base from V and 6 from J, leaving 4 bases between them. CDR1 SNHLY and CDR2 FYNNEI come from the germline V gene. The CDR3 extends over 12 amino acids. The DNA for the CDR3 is TGTGCCAGCAGTGAAGAGATTCAGCCCCAGCATTTT. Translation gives CASSEEIQPQHF.

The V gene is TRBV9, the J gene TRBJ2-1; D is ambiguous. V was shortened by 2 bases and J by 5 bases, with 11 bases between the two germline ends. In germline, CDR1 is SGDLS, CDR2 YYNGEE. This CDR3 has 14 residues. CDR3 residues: CASSVLRSNNEQFF. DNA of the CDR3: TGTGCCAGCAGCGTCTTACGGTCCAACAATGAGCAGTTCTTC.

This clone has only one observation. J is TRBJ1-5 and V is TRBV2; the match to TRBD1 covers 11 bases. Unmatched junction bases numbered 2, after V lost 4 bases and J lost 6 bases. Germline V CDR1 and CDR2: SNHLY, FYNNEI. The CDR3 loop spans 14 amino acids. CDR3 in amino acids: CASSGTGGTQPQHF. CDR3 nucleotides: TGTGCCAGCAGTGGGACAGGGGGCACTCAGCCCCAGCATTTT. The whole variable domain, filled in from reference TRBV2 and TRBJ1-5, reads EPEVTQTPSHQVTQMGQEVILRCVPISNHLYFYWYRQILGQKVEFLVSFYNNEISEKSEIFDDQFSVERPDGSNFTLKIRSTKLEDSAMYFCASSGTGGTQPQHFGDGTRLSIL.

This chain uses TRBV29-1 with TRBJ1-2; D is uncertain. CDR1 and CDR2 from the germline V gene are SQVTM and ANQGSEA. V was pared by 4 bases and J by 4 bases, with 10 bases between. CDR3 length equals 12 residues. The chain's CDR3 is CSVAPKAYGYTF. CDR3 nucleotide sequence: TGCAGCGTTGCCCCCAAGGCCTATGGCTACACCTTC.

CDR3 DNA: TGTGCCAGCAGGAATATGAACACTGAAGCTTTCTTT. It encodes CASRNMNTEAFF. V gene TRBV3-1 (or the pseudogene TRBV3-2) combines with J gene TRBJ1-1; D gene uncertain. Germline CDR1 reads LGHDT; CDR2 reads YNNKEL (reference sequence). V was trimmed by 6 bases and J by 0 bases, leaving 5 bases between them. This CDR3 is 12 amino acids long.

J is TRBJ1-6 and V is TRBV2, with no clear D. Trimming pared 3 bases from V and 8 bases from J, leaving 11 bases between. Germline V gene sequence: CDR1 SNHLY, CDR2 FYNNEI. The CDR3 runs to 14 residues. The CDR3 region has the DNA TGTGCCAGCAGTGAGAGGAATGGGGATTCACCCCTCCACTTT. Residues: CASSERNGDSPLHF. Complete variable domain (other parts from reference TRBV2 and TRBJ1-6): EPEVTQTPSHQVTQMGQEVILRCVPISNHLYFYWYRQILGQKVEFLVSFYNNEISEKSEIFDDQFSVERPDGSNFTLKIRSTKLEDSAMYFCASSERNGDSPLHFGNGTRLTVT.

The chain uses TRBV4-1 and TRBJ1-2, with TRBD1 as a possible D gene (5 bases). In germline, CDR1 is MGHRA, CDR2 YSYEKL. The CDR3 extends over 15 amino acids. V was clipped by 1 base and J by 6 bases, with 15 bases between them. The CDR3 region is CASSQGLGGFDGYTF. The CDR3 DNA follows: TGCGCCAGCAGCCAAGGCTTGGGGGGGTTTGATGGCTACACCTTC.

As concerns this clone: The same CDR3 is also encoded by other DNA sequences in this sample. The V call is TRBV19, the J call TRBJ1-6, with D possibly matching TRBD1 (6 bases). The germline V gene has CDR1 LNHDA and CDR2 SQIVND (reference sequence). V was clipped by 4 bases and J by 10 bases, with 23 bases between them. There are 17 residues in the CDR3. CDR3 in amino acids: CASSTIPLQGISSPLHF. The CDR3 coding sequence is TGTGCCAGTAGTACGATCCCCTTACAGGGTATTAGCTCACCCCTCCACTTT. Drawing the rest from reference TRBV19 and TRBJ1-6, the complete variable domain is DGGITQSPKYLFRKEGQNVTLSCEQNLNHDAMYWYRQDPGQGLRLIYYSQIVNDFQKGDIAEGYSVSREKKESFPLTVTSAQKNPTAFYLCASSTIPLQGISSPLHFGNGTRLTVT.